This TCR beta chain was captured by sequencing in a study of CD8+ T cells in alopecia areata. Broader study findings: When scalp samples are sequenced, resident alphabeta T cells of normal skin are also captured. Scalp lesions, especially in alopecia totalis/universalis, had higher clonality than normal scalp. Relative to mice, TCR sharing across patients was less clear, a difference possibly HLA-related.

Once RNA had been extracted, it was reverse transcribed into cDNA to act as the sequencing template. Produced via immunoSEQ multiplex PCR; TCRdb's table is partial and in-frame only. This sample carries around 190,000 clones, roughly 50% of them seen once, and the ten largest clones take roughly 5.3%. A few counts support this clone. The antigen is unknown. Germline-derived CDR1 and CDR2 are MNHEY and SMNVEV (reference sequence). Trimming shortened V by 0 bases and J by 5 bases, and 7 bases separated the two germline ends. The CDR3 is made up of 13 amino acids. Cell sorting on a FACSAria was used to separate CD4+ and CD8+ T cells from the PBMCs.

The chain employs TRBV27 and TRBJ1-2, with D perhaps TRBD1 (6 bases). Specimen: CD8+ T cells sorted from blood. The sequence was collected from a human donor in good health. This CDR3 is CASSLSGQYGYTF. In DNA, the CDR3 is TGTGCCAGCAGTTTATCCGGACAGTATGGCTACACCTTC.